Each of the 13 T cell receptor beta chains below was sequenced from the same sample in a study of vaccination and CD4 T cells after COVID-19. Treatment: approximately nine-day PBMC culture with coronavirus spike peptide pools or control peptides (ViraFEST assay). Antigens for these TCRs are unknown. Once obtained from cultured CD4+ T cells, the DNA was sequenced using the Oncomine TCR Beta short-read assay. A single record per CDR3 protein comes from TCRdb applying MiXCR to the PCR reads. The sample holds almost 20,000 distinct CDR3 sequences, approximately 52% seen once. Sequencing used CD4+ T cells from blood, cultured in vitro. Receptor source: a human donor who had recovered from COVID-19.

J is TRBJ2-6 and V is TRBV2, with D unresolved. Germline lookup yields CDR1 SNHLY and CDR2 FYNNEI. This CDR3 spans 15 amino acids. The ends were cut back, 2 bases at V and 4 bases at J, with 9 bases in the middle. This chain's CDR3 is CASSESRKGANVLTF. The CDR3 coding sequence is TGTGCCAGCAGTGAATCTCGAAAGGGGGCCAACGTCCTGACTTTC.

Only a few counts were recorded for this clonotype. The chain recombines TRBV23-1 with TRBJ1-5; D call uncertain. TRBV23-1 is an ORF, and what it does is uncertain. The V end was cut by 5 bases, the J end by 1 base, with 9 bases between. The CDR3 has 14 residues. The CDR3 sequence is CASSWTGSNQPQHF. The CDR3 coding sequence is TGCGCCAGCAGTTGGACGGGGAGCAATCAGCCCCAGCATTTT.

This clonotype is medium-sized by share. The chain couples TRBV11-3 to TRBJ2-5; D perhaps matches TRBD1 (6 bases). CDR1 SGHNT and CDR2 YENEEA come from the germline V gene. This CDR3 region has 13 residues. The V gene lost 8 bases and the J gene lost 2 bases, with 12 bases spanning the gap. The CDR3 reads CASGQGWQETQYF. The CDR3 DNA follows: TGTGCCAGCGGTCAGGGGTGGCAAGAGACCCAGTACTTC.

The chain is built from TRBV12-3 or TRBV12-4 and TRBJ1-2; D is uncertain. The V end was cut by 2 bases, the J end by 2 bases, with 6 bases between. CDR3 length: 13 amino acids. CDR3: CASSLSNNYGYTF. The CDR3 DNA follows: TGTGCCAGCAGTTTATCGAACAACTATGGCTACACCTTC.

This sequence joins TRBV27 and TRBJ1-1; TRBD1 is a possible D gene (5 bases). Deletions cut 2 bases from V and 1 base from J, with 11 bases between. There are 15 residues in the CDR3. In germline, CDR1 is MNHEY, CDR2 SMNVEV (reference sequence). The DNA of the CDR3 is TGTGCCAGCAGTTTAAGGGACCGGTGGAACACTGAAGCTTTCTTT. Protein product: CASSLRDRWNTEAFF.

A single count supports this clonotype. The chain's CDR3 is CASRISRGITEAFF. CDR3 DNA: TGTGCCAGCAGGATCTCTAGGGGTATCACTGAAGCTTTCTTT. The V and J genes are TRBV27 and TRBJ1-1, with a weak D call TRBD1 (5 bases). CDR1 and CDR2 from the germline V gene are MNHEY and SMNVEV (reference sequence). Trimming shortened V by 6 bases and J by 4 bases, and 15 bases separated the two germline ends. The CDR3 is 14 amino acids.

This clonotype was seen a handful of times. The chain combines TRBV10-1 with TRBJ2-2; 9 bases agree with TRBD2. CDR3 length: 16 residues. Losses at the gene ends were 4 bases for V and 0 bases for J; bases not matched to a gene: 3. Germline CDR1 WNHNN, CDR2 SYGVQD (reference sequence). DNA for the CDR3: TGCGCCAGCAGTGCAGCGGGAGGCTCGAACACCGGGGAGCTGTTTTTT. Protein product: CASSAAGGSNTGELFF.

V and J are TRBV4-3 and TRBJ2-3; D unclear. V was clipped by 0 bases and J by 2 bases, with 18 bases between them. CDR1 LGHNA and CDR2 YSLEER come from the germline V gene. CDR3 length equals 18 residues. CDR3 sequence (DNA): TGCGCCAGCAGCCAAGAACCCAATGGGCCCTCTAACACAGATACGCAGTATTTT. This translates into CASSQEPNGPSNTDTQYF.

The rearrangement joins TRBV2 to TRBJ1-2, with D perhaps matching TRBD1 (6 bases). Germline assignment: CDR1 SNHLY and CDR2 FYNNEI. Trimming cost V 6 bases and J 4 bases, with 12 bases left between them. This CDR3 contains 13 residues. The CDR3 coding sequence is TGTGCCAGCAGGCGGTCGGGGGCCTATGGCTACACCTTC. This codes for CASRRSGAYGYTF.

The V call is TRBV6-4, the J call TRBJ2-7; 7 bases agree with TRBD1. The CDR3 length is 15 residues. The V and J ends lost 2 bases and 1 base, in that order; junction bases with no gene match: 5. Germline-derived CDR1 and CDR2 are MRHNA and SNTAGT. CDR3 protein: CASSDPPGGSYEQYF. Written as DNA, the CDR3 is TGTGCCAGCAGTGACCCCCCAGGGGGATCCTACGAGCAGTACTTC.

The J gene is TRBJ1-1, the V gene TRBV12-3 or TRBV12-4; D unresolved. The CDR3 spans 15 residues. V lost 3 bases and J lost 6, with 17 bases in between. CDR3 loop: CASSFDYPGLSEAFF. The CDR3 coding sequence is TGTGCCAGCAGTTTTGATTATCCAGGTCTCTCTGAAGCTTTCTTT.

This clonotype was seen a few times. This sequence joins TRBV18 and TRBJ2-7; D is perhaps TRBD1 or TRBD2 (5 bases each). From germline, CDR1 is KGHSH and CDR2 LQKENI. Trimming took off 3 bases at V and 3 bases at J, with 15 bases between the two ends. The CDR3 is 15 amino acids. CDR3 in DNA: TGTGCCAGCTCACCCGGGACGGGGCTAAACTACGAGCAGTACTTC. Translated, it gives CASSPGTGLNYEQYF.

The genes are TRBV2 and TRBJ1-5; TRBD1 agrees at 9 bases. J gave up 4 bases and V 4 bases, and 11 bases lay outside the gene matches. The CDR3 runs 17 residues. The germline V gene has CDR1 SNHLY and CDR2 FYNNEI. The CDR3 is CASSVGRGTGRNQPQHF. The CDR3 nucleotides are TGTGCCAGCAGTGTAGGACGAGGGACAGGGAGAAATCAGCCCCAGCATTTT.